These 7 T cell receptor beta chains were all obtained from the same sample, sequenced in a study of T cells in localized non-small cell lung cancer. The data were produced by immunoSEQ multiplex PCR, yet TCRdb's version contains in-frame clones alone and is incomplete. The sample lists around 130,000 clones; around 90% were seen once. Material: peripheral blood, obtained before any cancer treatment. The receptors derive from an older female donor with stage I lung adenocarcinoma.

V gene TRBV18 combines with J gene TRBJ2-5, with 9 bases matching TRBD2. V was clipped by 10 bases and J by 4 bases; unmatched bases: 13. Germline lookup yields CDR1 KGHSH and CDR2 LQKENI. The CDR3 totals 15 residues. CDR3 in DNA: TGTGCCACCGCCCCGGGAGCGGGAGGAGTAGAGACCCAGTACTTC. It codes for CATAPGAGGVETQYF.

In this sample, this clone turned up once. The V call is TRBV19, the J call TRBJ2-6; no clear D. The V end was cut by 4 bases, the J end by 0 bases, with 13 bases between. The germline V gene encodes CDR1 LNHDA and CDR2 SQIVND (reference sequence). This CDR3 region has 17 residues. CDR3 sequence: CASSKGFLASGANVLTF. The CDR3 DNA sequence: TGTGCCAGTAGTAAAGGTTTTCTGGCCTCTGGGGCCAACGTCCTGACTTTC.

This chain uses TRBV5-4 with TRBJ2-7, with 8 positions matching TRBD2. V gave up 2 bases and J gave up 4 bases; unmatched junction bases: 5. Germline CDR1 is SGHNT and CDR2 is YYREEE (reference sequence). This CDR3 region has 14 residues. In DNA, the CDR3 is TGTGCCAGCAGCTTTGATAGCGGGACATACGAGCAGTACTTC. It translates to CASSFDSGTYEQYF.

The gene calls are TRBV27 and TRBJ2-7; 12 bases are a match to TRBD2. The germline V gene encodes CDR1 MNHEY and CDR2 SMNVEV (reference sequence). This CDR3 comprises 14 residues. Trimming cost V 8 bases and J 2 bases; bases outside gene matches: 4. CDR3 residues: CASWGTSGPYEQYF. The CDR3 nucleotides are TGTGCCAGCTGGGGGACTAGCGGGCCCTACGAGCAGTACTTC.

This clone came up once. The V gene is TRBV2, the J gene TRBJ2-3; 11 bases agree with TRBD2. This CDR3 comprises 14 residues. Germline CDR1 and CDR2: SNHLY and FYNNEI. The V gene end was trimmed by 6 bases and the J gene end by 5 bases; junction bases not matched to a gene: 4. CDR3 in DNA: TGTGCCAGCAGGATAGGGACTAGCGGAGATACGCAGTATTTT. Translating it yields CASRIGTSGDTQYF.

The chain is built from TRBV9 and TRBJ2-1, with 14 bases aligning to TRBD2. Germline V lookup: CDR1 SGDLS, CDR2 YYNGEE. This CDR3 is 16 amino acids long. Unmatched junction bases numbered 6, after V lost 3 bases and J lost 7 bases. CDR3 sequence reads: CASSGVGTSGRNEQFF. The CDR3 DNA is TGTGCCAGCAGCGGCGTGGGGACTAGCGGGAGAAATGAGCAGTTCTTC.

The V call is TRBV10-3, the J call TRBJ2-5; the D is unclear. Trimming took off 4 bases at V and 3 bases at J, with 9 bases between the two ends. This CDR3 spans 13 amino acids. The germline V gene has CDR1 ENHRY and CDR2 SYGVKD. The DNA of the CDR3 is TGTGCCATCAGTGGACGCCTGGAAGAGACCCAGTACTTC. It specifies CAISGRLEETQYF.